A single sample gave rise to the 20 T cell receptor beta chains below, sequenced in a study of CD8 T cells in ankylosing spondylitis. Whole-study results and caveats: What seemed typical of ankylosing spondylitis blood was a TCR beta motif built from roughly eight highly homologous variants.

What these receptors recognize is not known. Each CDR3 protein is one row after TCRdb ran MiXCR on the 5' RACE reads. The sample has fewer than 400,000 distinct CDR3 sequences, 8% seen once. The specimen sequenced was blood, either unsorted or a sorted T cell fraction (not recorded which). The receptors were sampled from a male donor with ankylosing spondylitis.

The rearrangement links TRBV6-1 to TRBJ2-5, with a weak D call TRBD1 (5 bases). The V gene lost 1 base and the J gene lost 5 bases, with 11 bases spanning the gap. This CDR3 region has 14 residues. Germline assignment: CDR1 MNHNS and CDR2 SASEGT. The CDR3 sequence: CASSEVQGWETQYF. The CDR3 DNA follows: TGTGCCAGCAGTGAAGTCCAGGGTTGGGAGACCCAGTACTTC.

This clonotype was picked up a small number of times. The V and J genes are TRBV9 and TRBJ2-1, with TRBD2 identical over 9 bases. Germline-derived CDR1 and CDR2 are SGDLS and YYNGEE. V was pared by 0 bases and J by 15 bases, with 13 bases of the junction left unmatched. The CDR3 loop spans 15 amino acids. For the CDR3, the DNA is TGTGCCAGCAGCGTAGCTTATCCAGCGGGAGGTGGACTGTTCTTC. Amino acids: CASSVAYPAGGGLFF.

The V and J genes are TRBV6-5 and TRBJ1-2; TRBD1 agrees at 9 bases. V lost 4 bases, J lost 7 bases, and 4 bases stayed unmatched. This CDR3 is built from 13 residues. Germline CDR1 and CDR2: MNHEY and SVGAGI. The CDR3 sequence: CASSWTGEFGYTF. The DNA of the CDR3 is TGTGCCAGCAGTTGGACAGGGGAATTTGGCTACACCTTC.

The chain has TRBV18 and TRBJ2-7; 10 bases match TRBD2. Trimming at V came to 2 bases and at J to 4 bases, leaving 5 bases not matched to a gene. In germline, CDR1 is KGHSH, CDR2 LQKENI. The CDR3 spans 15 residues. The CDR3 region is CASSPAGTSAYEQYF. DNA for the CDR3: TGTGCCAGCTCACCAGCCGGGACTAGCGCTTACGAGCAGTACTTC.

This clonotype appeared a few times. The V call is TRBV28, the J call TRBJ2-1, with D hard to call. The V and J ends lost 5 bases and 4 bases respectively, with 18 bases between them. The CDR3 loop spans 16 amino acids. Germline CDR1 MDHEN, CDR2 SYDVKM. CDR3 sequence reads: CASSVPLSHGYNEQFF. CDR3 in DNA: TGTGCCAGCAGTGTCCCACTATCCCACGGGTACAATGAGCAGTTCTTC.

V is TRBV14 and J is TRBJ2-3; possibly TRBD2 for D (6 bases). Germline CDR1 is SGHDN and CDR2 is FVKESK. The CDR3 has 14 residues. V lost 7 bases and J 4 bases, leaving 15 bases between the germline ends. The CDR3 DNA is TGTGCCAGCAATCTATACGGGAGCGCAGATACGCAGTATTTT. As protein: CASNLYGSADTQYF.

This clonotype was counted at least ten times. This sequence joins TRBV12-3 or TRBV12-4 and TRBJ1-5; D remains ambiguous. Trimming took 0 bases from V and 2 from J, leaving 2 bases between them. The CDR3 is 13 residues long. DNA for the CDR3: TGTGCCAGCAGTTTAGCCCGCAATCAGCCCCAGCATTTT. It yields the protein CASSLARNQPQHF.

This clonotype was detected only a few times. The chain recombines TRBV5-1 with TRBJ1-5; TRBD1 is a possible D gene (6 bases). Germline lookup yields CDR1 SGHRS and CDR2 YFSETQ. The ends were cut back, 4 bases at V and 4 bases at J, with 12 bases in the middle. The CDR3 extends over 14 amino acids. CDR3 protein: CASSPGTINQPQHF. The CDR3 coding sequence is TGCGCCAGCAGCCCAGGGACAATAAATCAGCCCCAGCATTTT.

This clonotype was seen a few times. The V call is TRBV20-1, the J call TRBJ2-7; the D is unclear. The CDR3 covers 14 residues. Per germline, CDR1 DFQATT and CDR2 SNEGSKA (reference sequence). V was pared by 1 base and J by 3 bases, with 13 bases between. CDR3 protein: CSARGRIGVYEQYF. In nucleotides, the CDR3 is TGCAGTGCTAGAGGCAGAATTGGTGTCTACGAGCAGTACTTC.

This clonotype came up a few times. V and J are TRBV7-8 and TRBJ1-1; D is ambiguous. V dropped 1 base and J dropped 11 bases, with 14 bases sitting between them. CDR1 and CDR2 (germline): SGHVS, FQNEAQ. This CDR3 contains 13 residues. The CDR3 here is CASSLELWGGAFF. CDR3 sequence (DNA): TGTGCCAGCAGCTTAGAGTTGTGGGGTGGCGCTTTCTTT.

This clonotype turned up a few times. The chain's CDR3 is CASSYPTGGRNSPLHF. The CDR3, as DNA: TGTGCCAGCAGTTACCCAACAGGGGGCCGAAATTCACCCCTCCACTTT. The gene calls are TRBV6-5 and TRBJ1-6; the match to TRBD1 covers 9 bases. Germline trimming cut 2 bases from V and 7 bases from J; bases unmatched to any gene: 6. Looked up from germline, CDR1 is MNHEY and CDR2 is SVGAGI. CDR3 length equals 16 residues.

In its sample, this clonotype was seen a few times. The genes are TRBV7-2 and TRBJ1-1, with D unresolved. Germline CDR1 is SGHTA and CDR2 is FQGNSA. The CDR3 extends over 12 amino acids. V lost 2 bases and J lost 5, with 6 bases in between. The CDR3 region is CASSLTRTEAFF. The CDR3 region has the DNA TGTGCCAGCAGCTTAACAAGGACTGAAGCTTTCTTT.

This sequence joins TRBV7-2 and TRBJ1-5, with a tentative D call TRBD1 (6 bases). The CDR3 runs 15 residues. Germline loops: CDR1 SGHTA, CDR2 FQGNSA. V was trimmed by 4 bases and J by 4 bases, leaving 14 bases between them. CDR3 nucleotide sequence: TGTGCCAGCAGCTATCGATCACAGGGAAATCAGCCCCAGCATTTT. Amino acid sequence: CASSYRSQGNQPQHF. Filled out from reference TRBV7-2 and TRBJ1-5, the complete variable domain reads GAGVSQSPSNKVTEKGKDVELRCDPISGHTALYWYRQSLGQGLEFLIYFQGNSAPDKSGLPSDRFSAERTGGSVSTLTIQRTQQEDSAVYLCASSYRSQGNQPQHFGDGTRLSIL.

The chain recombines TRBV7-2 with TRBJ2-4; no clear D. Germline-derived CDR1 and CDR2 are SGHTA and FQGNSA. The CDR3 totals 12 residues. The V gene lost 0 bases and the J gene lost 13 bases, with 10 bases spanning the gap. The CDR3 loop is CASSLALGIQYF. CDR3 in DNA: TGTGCCAGCAGCTTAGCACTGGGGATCCAGTACTTC.

This clonotype was found a few times. The J gene is TRBJ2-7, the V gene TRBV9, with TRBD1 identical over 9 bases. The CDR3 length is 14 residues. Germline lookup yields CDR1 SGDLS and CDR2 YYNGEE. V lost 0 bases, J lost 3 bases, and 1 base stayed unmatched. CDR3 DNA sequence: TGTGCCAGCAGCGTAGAGACAGGGGGCTACGAGCAGTACTTC. Its translation is CASSVETGGYEQYF.

This clonotype was seen a handful of times. This chain joins TRBV5-1 and TRBJ1-1; 7 bases line up with TRBD1. Per germline, CDR1 SGHRS and CDR2 YFSETQ. The CDR3 has 14 residues. J lost 1 base, V lost 4 bases, and 4 bases had no gene match. In DNA, the CDR3 is TGCGCCAGCAGCGTTCGACAGGGGAACACTGAAGCTTTCTTT. Residues: CASSVRQGNTEAFF.

This chain links TRBV18 with TRBJ2-1; TRBD2 matches at 13 bases. The germline CDR1 and CDR2 sequences are KGHSH and LQKENI. J lost 9 bases, V lost 2 bases, and 7 bases had no gene match. This CDR3 comprises 16 residues. CDR3 sequence (DNA): TGTGCCAGCTCACCAAGGACTAGCGGGAGAGGGGCTGAGCAGTTCTTC. This codes for CASSPRTSGRGAEQFF. Combining the CDR3 with reference TRBV18 and TRBJ2-1 gives the whole variable domain NAGVMQNPRHLVRRRGQEARLRCSPMKGHSHVYWYRQLPEEGLKFMVYLQKENIIDESGMPKERFSAEFPKEGPSILRIQQVVRGDSAAYFCASSPRTSGRGAEQFFGPGTRLTVL.

This clonotype was detected many times. This sequence joins TRBV5-6 and TRBJ2-7, with D tentatively TRBD1 (6 bases). V lost 1 base and J lost 2, with 16 bases in between. This CDR3 is 16 amino acids long. CDR1 SGHDT and CDR2 YYEEEE come from the germline V gene. CDR3 loop: CASSLRGQLSTYEQYF. Written as DNA, the CDR3 is TGTGCCAGCAGCTTGCGGGGACAATTATCCACCTACGAGCAGTACTTC. Full variable domain (remainder filled in from reference TRBV5-6 and TRBJ2-7): DAGVTQSPTHLIKTRGQQVTLRCSPKSGHDTVSWYQQALGQGPQFIFQYYEEEERQRGNFPDRFSGHQFPNYSSELNVNALLLGDSALYLCASSLRGQLSTYEQYFGPGTRLTVT.

This chain links TRBV4-1 with TRBJ2-7; D gene uncertain. This CDR3 has 15 residues. V was trimmed by 0 bases and J by 2 bases, leaving 11 bases between them. CDR1 is MGHRA and CDR2 is YSYEKL in the germline V gene. CDR3 bases: TGCGCCAGCAGCCAAGATCCGGGCCCGACCTACGAGCAGTACTTC. It encodes CASSQDPGPTYEQYF.

J is TRBJ2-4 and V is TRBV5-5, with 7 bases that match TRBD2. CDR3 length: 14 residues. Trimming removed 0 bases from V and 7 bases from J; junction bases left unmatched: 4. The V gene's germline CDR1 is SGHKS and CDR2 YYEKEE (reference sequence). This chain's CDR3 is CASSLVASGNIQYF. In DNA form, the CDR3 reads TGTGCCAGCAGCTTGGTGGCTAGCGGTAACATTCAGTACTTC.